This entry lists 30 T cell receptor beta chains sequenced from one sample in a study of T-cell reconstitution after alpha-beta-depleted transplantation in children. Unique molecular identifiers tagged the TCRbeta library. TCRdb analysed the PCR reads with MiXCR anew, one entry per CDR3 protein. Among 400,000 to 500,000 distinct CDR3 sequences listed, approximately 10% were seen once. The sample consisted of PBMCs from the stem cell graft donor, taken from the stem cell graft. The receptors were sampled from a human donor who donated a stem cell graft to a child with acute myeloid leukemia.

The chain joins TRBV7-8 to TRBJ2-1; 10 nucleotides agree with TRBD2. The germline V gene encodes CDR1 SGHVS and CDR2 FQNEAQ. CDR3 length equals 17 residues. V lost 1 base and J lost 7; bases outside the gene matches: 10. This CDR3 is CASSLVAGGPVVNEQFF. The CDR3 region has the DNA TGTGCCAGCAGCTTAGTAGCGGGGGGACCGGTTGTGAATGAGCAGTTCTTC.

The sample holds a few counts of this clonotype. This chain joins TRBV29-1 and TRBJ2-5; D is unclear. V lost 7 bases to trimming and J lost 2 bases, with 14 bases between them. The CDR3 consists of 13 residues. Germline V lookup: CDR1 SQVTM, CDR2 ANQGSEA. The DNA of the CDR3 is TGCAGCGGTAGTAGGCAGAATCAAGAGACCCAGTACTTC. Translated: CSGSRQNQETQYF.

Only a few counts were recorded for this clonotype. This chain's CDR3 is CASSQGGNRNSPLHF. In DNA form, the CDR3 reads TGTGCCAGCAGCCAAGGAGGGAATAGAAATTCACCCCTCCACTTT. The chain couples TRBV3-1 to TRBJ1-6; no clear D. CDR3 length equals 15 residues. Germline CDR1 is LGHDT and CDR2 is YNNKEL (reference sequence). Trimming left V 1 base short and J 7 bases short, with 11 bases between.

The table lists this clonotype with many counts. The CDR3 is CASSPETGELFF. The DNA for the CDR3 is TGTGCCAGCAGCCCAGAAACCGGGGAGCTGTTTTTT. The V and J genes are TRBV3-1 and TRBJ2-2; D unclear. The V gene lost 4 bases and the J gene lost 5 bases, with 5 bases spanning the gap. Germline V gene lookup returns CDR1 LGHDT and CDR2 YNNKEL (reference sequence). This CDR3 region has 12 residues.

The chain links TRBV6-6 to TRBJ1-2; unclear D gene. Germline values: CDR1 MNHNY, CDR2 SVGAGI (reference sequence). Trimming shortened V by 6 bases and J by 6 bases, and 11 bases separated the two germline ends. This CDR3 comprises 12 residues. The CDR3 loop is CASSIQRDGYTF. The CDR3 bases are TGTGCCAGCAGCATCCAGAGGGATGGCTACACCTTC.

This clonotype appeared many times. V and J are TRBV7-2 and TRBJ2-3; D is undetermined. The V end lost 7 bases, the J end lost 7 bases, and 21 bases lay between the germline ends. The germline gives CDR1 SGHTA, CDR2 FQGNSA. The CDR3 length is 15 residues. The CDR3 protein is CASTPGLVVANTQYF. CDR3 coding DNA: TGTGCCAGCACCCCCGGGCTCGTCGTGGCAAATACGCAGTATTTT. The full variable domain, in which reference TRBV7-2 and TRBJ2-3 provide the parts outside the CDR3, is GAGVSQSPSNKVTEKGKDVELRCDPISGHTALYWYRQSLGQGLEFLIYFQGNSAPDKSGLPSDRFSAERTGGSVSTLTIQRTQQEDSAVYLCASTPGLVVANTQYFGPGTRLTVL.

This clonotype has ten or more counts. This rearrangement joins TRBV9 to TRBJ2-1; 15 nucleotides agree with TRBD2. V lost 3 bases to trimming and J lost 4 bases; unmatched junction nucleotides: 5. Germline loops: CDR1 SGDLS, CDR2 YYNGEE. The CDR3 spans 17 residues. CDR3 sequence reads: CASSAGLAGGRYNEQFF. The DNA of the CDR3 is TGTGCCAGCAGCGCCGGACTAGCGGGGGGGAGATACAATGAGCAGTTCTTC. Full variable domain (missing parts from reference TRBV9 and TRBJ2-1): DSGVTQTPKHLITATGQRVTLRCSPRSGDLSVYWYQQSLDQGLQFLIQYYNGEERAKGNILERFSAQQFPDLHSELNLSSLELGDSALYFCASSAGLAGGRYNEQFFGPGTRLTVL.

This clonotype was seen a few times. The CDR3: CASSQAQGGGYEQYF. DNA for the CDR3: TGTGCCAGCAGCCAAGCTCAGGGGGGGGGCTACGAGCAGTACTTC. This chain joins TRBV14 and TRBJ2-7; either TRBD1 or TRBD2 may supply D (7 bases each). Between the trimmed V and J ends, which lost 1 base and 3 bases, there was a span of 13 bases. Germline loops: CDR1 SGHDN, CDR2 FVKESK. CDR3 length: 15 residues.

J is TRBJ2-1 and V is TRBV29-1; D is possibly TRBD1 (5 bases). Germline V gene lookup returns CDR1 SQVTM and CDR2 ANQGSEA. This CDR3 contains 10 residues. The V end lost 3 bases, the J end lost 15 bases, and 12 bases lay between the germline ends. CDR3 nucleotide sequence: TGCAGCGTTGACCCCAGGGAAGGGTTCTTC. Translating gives CSVDPREGFF.

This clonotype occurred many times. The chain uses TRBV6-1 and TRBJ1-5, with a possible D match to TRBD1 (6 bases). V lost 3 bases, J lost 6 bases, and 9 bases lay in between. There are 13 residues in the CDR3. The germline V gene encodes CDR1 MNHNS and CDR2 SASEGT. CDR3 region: CASSEGAGQPQHF. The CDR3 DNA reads TGTGCCAGCAGTGAGGGGGCTGGTCAGCCCCAGCATTTT.

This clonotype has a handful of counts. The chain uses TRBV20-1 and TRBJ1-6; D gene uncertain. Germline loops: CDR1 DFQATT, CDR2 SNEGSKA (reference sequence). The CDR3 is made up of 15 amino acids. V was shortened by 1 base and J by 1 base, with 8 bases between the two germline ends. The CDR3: CSARADKSYNSPLHF. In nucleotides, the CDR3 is TGCAGTGCTAGAGCCGACAAGTCCTATAATTCACCCCTCCACTTT.

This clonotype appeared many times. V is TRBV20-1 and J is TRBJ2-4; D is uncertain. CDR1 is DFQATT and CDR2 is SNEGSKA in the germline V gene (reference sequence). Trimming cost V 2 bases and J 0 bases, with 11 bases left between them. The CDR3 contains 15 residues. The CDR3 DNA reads TGCAGTGCTAGAACTATGAATCTAGCCAAAAACATTCAGTACTTC. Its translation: CSARTMNLAKNIQYF.

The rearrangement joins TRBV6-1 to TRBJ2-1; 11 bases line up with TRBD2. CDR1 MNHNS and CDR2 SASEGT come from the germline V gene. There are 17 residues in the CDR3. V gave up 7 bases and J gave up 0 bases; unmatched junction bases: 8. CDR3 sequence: CASKPGLAANSYNEQFF. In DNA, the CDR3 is TGTGCCAGCAAACCGGGACTAGCGGCCAACTCCTACAATGAGCAGTTCTTC.

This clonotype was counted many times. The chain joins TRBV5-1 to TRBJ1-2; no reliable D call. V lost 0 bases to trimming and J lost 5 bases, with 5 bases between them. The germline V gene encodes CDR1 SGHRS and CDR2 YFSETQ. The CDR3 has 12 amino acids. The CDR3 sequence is CASSLDRYGYTF. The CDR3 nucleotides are TGCGCCAGCAGCTTGGACAGATATGGCTACACCTTC.

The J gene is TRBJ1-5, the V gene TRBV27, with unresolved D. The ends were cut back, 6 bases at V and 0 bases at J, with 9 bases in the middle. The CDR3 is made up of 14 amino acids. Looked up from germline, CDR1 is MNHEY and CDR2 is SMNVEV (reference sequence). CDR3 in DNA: TGTGCCAGCAGGGTTCAGTATAGCAATCAGCCCCAGCATTTT. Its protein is CASRVQYSNQPQHF.

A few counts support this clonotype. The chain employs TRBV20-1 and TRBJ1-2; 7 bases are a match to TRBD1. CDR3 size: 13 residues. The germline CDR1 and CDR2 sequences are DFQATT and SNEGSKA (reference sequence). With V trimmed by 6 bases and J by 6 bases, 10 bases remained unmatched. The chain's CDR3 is CSAKFQGGDGYTF. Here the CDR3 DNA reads TGCAGTGCGAAATTCCAGGGGGGGGATGGCTACACCTTC.

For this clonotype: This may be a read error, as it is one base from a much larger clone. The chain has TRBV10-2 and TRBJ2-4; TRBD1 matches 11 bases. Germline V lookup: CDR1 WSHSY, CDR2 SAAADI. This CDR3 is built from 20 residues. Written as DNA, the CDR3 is TGCGCCAGCAGTGACAGTACCGGGACAGGGGGATTTGGGGCCAAAAACAGTCAGTACTTC. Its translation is CASSDSTGTGGFGAKNSQYF.

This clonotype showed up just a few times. CDR3 residues: CASSFSSGLGTDTQYF. The CDR3 bases are TGTGCCAGCAGCTTCAGTTCGGGACTCGGCACAGATACGCAGTATTTT. J is TRBJ2-3 and V is TRBV5-6; weak D call: TRBD2 (6 bases). CDR1 is SGHDT and CDR2 is YYEEEE in the germline V gene. The CDR3 is 16 amino acids. V lost 2 bases and J 1 base, leaving 14 bases between the germline ends.

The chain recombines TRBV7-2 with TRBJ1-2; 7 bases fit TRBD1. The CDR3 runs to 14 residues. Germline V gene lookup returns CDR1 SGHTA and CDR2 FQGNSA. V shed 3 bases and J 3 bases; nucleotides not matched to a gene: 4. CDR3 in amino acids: CASSFSDRDYGYTF. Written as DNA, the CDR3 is TGTGCCAGCAGCTTTTCTGACAGGGACTATGGCTACACCTTC. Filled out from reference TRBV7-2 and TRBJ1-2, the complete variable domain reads GAGVSQSPSNKVTEKGKDVELRCDPISGHTALYWYRQSLGQGLEFLIYFQGNSAPDKSGLPSDRFSAERTGGSVSTLTIQRTQQEDSAVYLCASSFSDRDYGYTFGSGTRLTVV.

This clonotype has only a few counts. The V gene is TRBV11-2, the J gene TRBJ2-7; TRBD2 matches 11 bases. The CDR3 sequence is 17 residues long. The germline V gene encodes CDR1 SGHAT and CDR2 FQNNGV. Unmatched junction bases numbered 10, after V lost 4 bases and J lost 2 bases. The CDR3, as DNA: TGTGCCAGCAGCTCCTTCCTTCTAGCGGGAGGTCCCTACGAGCAGTACTTC. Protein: CASSSFLLAGGPYEQYF.

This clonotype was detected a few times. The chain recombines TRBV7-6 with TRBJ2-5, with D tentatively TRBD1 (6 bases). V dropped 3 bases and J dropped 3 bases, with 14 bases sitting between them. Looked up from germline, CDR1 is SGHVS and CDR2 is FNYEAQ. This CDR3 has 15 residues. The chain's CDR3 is CASSFFATGKETQYF. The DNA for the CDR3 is TGTGCCAGCAGCTTTTTCGCAACAGGGAAAGAGACCCAGTACTTC.

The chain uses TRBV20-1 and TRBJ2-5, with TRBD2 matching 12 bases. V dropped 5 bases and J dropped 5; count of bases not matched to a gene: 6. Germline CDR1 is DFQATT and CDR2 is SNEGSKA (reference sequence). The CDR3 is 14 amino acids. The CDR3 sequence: CSASSGRASETQYF. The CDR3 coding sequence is TGCAGTGCTTCTAGCGGGAGGGCCAGTGAGACCCAGTACTTC.

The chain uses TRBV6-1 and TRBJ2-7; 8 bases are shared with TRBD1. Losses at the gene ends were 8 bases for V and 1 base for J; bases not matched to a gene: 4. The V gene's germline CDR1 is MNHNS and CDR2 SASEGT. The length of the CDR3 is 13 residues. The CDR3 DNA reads TGTGCCAGCCTACAGGGGGGTTCCTACGAGCAGTACGTC. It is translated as CASLQGGSYEQYV.

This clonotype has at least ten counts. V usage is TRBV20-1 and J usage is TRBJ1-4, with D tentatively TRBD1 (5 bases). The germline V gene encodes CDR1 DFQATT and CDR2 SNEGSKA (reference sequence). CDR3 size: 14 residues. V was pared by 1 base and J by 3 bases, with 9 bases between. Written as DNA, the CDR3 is TGCAGTGCTAGAGGGGTGACAGCTAATGAAAAACTGTTTTTT. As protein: CSARGVTANEKLFF.

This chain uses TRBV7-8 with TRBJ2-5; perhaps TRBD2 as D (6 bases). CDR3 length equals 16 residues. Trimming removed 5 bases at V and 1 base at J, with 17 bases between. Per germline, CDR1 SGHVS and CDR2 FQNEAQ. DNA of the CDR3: TGTGCCAGCAGCACTCGGGGGTTAGCAGGCCAAGAGACCCAGTACTTC. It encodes CASSTRGLAGQETQYF.

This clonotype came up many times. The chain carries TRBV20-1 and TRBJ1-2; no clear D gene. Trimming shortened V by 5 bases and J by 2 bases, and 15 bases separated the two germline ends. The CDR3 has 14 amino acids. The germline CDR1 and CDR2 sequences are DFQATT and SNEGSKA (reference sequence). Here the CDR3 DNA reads TGCAGTGCTGCCGGTGGAGGGAGAAACTATGGCTACACCTTC. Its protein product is CSAAGGGRNYGYTF.

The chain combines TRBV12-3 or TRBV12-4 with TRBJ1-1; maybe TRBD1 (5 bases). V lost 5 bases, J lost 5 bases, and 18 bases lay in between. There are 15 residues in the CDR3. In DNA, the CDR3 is TGTGCCAGCAGTGGGGTAGGGGCCCGTGGGACTGAAGCTTTCTTT. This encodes CASSGVGARGTEAFF.

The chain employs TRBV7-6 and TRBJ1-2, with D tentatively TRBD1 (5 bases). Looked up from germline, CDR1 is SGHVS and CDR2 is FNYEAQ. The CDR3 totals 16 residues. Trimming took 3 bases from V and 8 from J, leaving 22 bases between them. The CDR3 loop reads CASSFGSTERQTGYTF. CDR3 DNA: TGTGCCAGCAGCTTTGGATCCACCGAACGACAGACGGGCTACACCTTC. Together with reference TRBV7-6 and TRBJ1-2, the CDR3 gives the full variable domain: GAGVSQSPRYKVTKRGQDVALRCDPISGHVSLYWYRQALGQGPEFLTYFNYEAQQDKSGLPNDRFSAERPEGSISTLTIQRTEQRDSAMYRCASSFGSTERQTGYTFGSGTRLTVV.

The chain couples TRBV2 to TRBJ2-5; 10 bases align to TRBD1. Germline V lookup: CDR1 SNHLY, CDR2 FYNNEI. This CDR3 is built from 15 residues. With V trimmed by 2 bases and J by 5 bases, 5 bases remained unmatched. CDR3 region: CASSETGQGTETQYF. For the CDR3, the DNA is TGTGCCAGCAGTGAAACGGGACAGGGGACGGAGACCCAGTACTTC.

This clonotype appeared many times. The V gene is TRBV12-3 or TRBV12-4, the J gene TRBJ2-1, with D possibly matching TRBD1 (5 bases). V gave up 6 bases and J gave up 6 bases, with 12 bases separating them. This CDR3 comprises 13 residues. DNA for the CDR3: TGTGCCAGCAGGCAGACAGCGCCCAATGAGCAGTTCTTC. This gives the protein CASRQTAPNEQFF.